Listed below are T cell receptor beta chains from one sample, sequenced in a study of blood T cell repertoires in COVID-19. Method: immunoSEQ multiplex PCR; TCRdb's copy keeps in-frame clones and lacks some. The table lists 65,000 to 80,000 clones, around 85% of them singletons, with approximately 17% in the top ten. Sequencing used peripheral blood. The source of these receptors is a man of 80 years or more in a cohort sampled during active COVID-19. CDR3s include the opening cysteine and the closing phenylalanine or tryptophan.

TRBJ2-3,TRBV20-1,CSASWLVTDTQYF
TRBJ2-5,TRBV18,CASSQFAGGPPETQYF
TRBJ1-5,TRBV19,CASSLQGHSSNQPQHF
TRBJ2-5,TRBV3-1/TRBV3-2,CASSPDTWMQETQYF
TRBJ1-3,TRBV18,CASSPGPPAGNTIYF
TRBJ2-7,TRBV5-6,CASSFAGAAREQYF
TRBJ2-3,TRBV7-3,CASSQTGTDTQYF
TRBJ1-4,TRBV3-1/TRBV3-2,CASSSNGGTNEKLFF
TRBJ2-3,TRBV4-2,CASSRTGLDADTQYF
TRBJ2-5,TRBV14,CASSQAGTGRKTQYF
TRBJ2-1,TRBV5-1,CASSSTGSSYNEQFF
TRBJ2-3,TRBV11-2,CASSLSAGGQDTQYF
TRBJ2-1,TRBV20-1,CSASILAGVSGNEQFF
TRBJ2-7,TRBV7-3,CASSLTSGGTYEQYF
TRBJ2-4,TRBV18,CASSPTRQGLRAKNIQYF
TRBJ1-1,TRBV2,CASGSLGSTEAFF
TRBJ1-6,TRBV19,CASSEGRGSPLHF
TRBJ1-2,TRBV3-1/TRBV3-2,CASSRHYRGIYGYTF
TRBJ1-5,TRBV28,CIVGAVNSNQPQHF
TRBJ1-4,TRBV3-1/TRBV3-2,CASSQAQEKLFF
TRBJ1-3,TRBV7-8,CASSLTRAAGNTIYF
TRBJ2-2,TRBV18,CASSPRQGNTGELFF
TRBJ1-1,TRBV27,CASSLFAGMNTEAFF
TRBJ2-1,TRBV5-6,CASSIDRVFRYNEQFF
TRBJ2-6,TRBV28,CASSRNPGQTNVLTF
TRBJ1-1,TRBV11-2,CASSRGQGAWITEAFF
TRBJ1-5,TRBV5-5,CASSLSGTTNQPQHF
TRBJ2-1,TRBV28,CASSLGPGYEQFF
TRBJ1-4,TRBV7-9,CASSLARGGTNEKLFF
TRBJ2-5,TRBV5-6,CASSVGTGPFETQYF
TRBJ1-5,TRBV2,CASVGGVGQPQHF
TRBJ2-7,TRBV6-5,CASSYGGQVYEQYF
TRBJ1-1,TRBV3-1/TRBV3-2,CASSQRTENTEAFF
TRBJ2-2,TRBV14,CASSQDWFQAGELFF
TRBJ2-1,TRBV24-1,CATSDRTGGLGNEQFF
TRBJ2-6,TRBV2,CASRGSGANVLTF
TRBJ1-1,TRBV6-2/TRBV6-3,CASSWRDGNTEAFF
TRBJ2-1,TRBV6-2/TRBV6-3,CASSLSGGANEQFF
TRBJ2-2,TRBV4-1,CASSQGLYTGELFF
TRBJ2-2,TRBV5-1,CASSLGTSRNTGELFF
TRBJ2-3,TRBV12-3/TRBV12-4,CASSFLRENTQYF
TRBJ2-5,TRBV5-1,CASSYPQGLRAETQYF
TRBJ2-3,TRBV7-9,CASSLVGTEGDTQYF
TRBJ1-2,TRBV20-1,CSASVPGGSYGYTF
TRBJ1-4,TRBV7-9,CASSQNPGQGGANEKLFF
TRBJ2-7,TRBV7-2,CASSLLGTSALNEQYF
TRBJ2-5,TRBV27,CASSPFQGGQETQYF
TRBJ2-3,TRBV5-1,CASSLGLVSTDTQYF
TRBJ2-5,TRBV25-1,CASSRGRGGRETQYF
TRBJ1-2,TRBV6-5,CASSYQDRRKGYTF